The 29 T cell receptor beta chains below were found in one sample sequenced in a study of T cell responses to AZD1222 COVID-19 vaccine. Clones were sequenced by immunoSEQ multiplex PCR, and TCRdb holds only the in-frame ones, with some missing. The sample has roughly 120,000 clones, around 84% seen once. The sequences come from peripheral blood, collected 28 days after the second AZD1222 dose. These receptor sequences come from an adult who received the AZD1222 COVID-19 vaccine.

V and J are TRBV11-1 and TRBJ1-2; 9 nucleotides match TRBD1. This CDR3 has 13 amino acids. Germline V gene sequence: CDR1 SGHAT, CDR2 FQDESV (reference sequence). The J segment lost 6 bases and the V segment lost 5 bases, leaving 4 bases of the junction unmatched. In DNA form, the CDR3 reads TGTGCCAGCAGCACTGGGACAGGGAATGGCTACACCTTC. The encoded protein is CASSTGTGNGYTF.

The chain carries TRBV6-5 and TRBJ1-4, with D possibly matching TRBD1 (6 bases). From germline, CDR1 is MNHEY and CDR2 SVGAGI. The CDR3 is made up of 15 amino acids. Trimming removed 0 bases at V and 8 bases at J, with 13 bases between. CDR3 loop: CASSYSYRVGEKLFF. CDR3 DNA sequence: TGTGCCAGCAGTTACTCATACAGGGTGGGAGAAAAACTGTTTTTT.

This chain connects TRBV5-4 to TRBJ2-1; TRBD2 matches 8 bases. The CDR3 sequence is 15 residues long. Trimming cost V 0 bases and J 7 bases; bases outside gene matches: 6. Germline CDR1 reads SGHNT; CDR2 reads YYREEE (reference sequence). CDR3 in amino acids: CASSLGGTSGNEQFF. The CDR3 nucleotides read TGTGCCAGCAGCTTGGGAGGCACTAGCGGAAATGAGCAGTTCTTC.

The rearrangement uses TRBV28 and TRBJ1-6; possible D gene TRBD1, 6 bases. This CDR3 is built from 14 residues. The germline gives CDR1 MDHEN, CDR2 SYDVKM. V was shortened by 7 bases and J by 5 bases, with 12 bases between the two germline ends. The CDR3 reads CASTGGQDNSPLHF. CDR3 sequence (DNA): TGTGCCAGCACGGGGGGCCAGGATAATTCACCCCTCCACTTT.

V usage is TRBV28 and J usage is TRBJ2-1, with no clear D. The germline V and J ends were trimmed by 2 bases and 2 bases, with 10 bases remaining between them. The CDR3 spans 15 residues. CDR1 is MDHEN, CDR2 SYDVKM, per germline. The CDR3 loop is CASSLVSRTYNEQFF. The CDR3 DNA reads TGTGCCAGCAGTTTAGTTTCCCGGACCTACAATGAGCAGTTCTTC.

In nucleotides, the CDR3 is TGTGCCAGCAGCTTAGCACCGGGGGGGCTCACCGGGGAGCTGTTTTTT. This codes for CASSLAPGGLTGELFF. This chain links TRBV7-2 with TRBJ2-2; 8 bases are a match to TRBD2. Trimming at V came to 0 bases and at J to 4 bases, leaving 4 bases not matched to a gene. CDR3 length: 16 residues. The germline gives CDR1 SGHTA, CDR2 FQGNSA.

The chain links TRBV3-1 (or the pseudogene TRBV3-2) to TRBJ2-4, with D uncertain. The CDR3 spans 15 residues. Per germline, CDR1 LGHDT and CDR2 YNNKEL (reference sequence). Deletions cut 0 bases from V and 2 bases from J, with 8 bases between. As DNA, the CDR3 is TGTGCCAGCAGCCAAGAGCCCAGGACCAAAAACATTCAGTACTTC. The encoded protein is CASSQEPRTKNIQYF.

The chain is built from TRBV10-3 and TRBJ1-1, with D perhaps TRBD1 (5 bases). CDR3 length: 16 amino acids. The V end was cut by 0 bases, the J end by 3 bases, with 14 bases between. Germline V lookup: CDR1 ENHRY, CDR2 SYGVKD. The CDR3 DNA follows: TGTGCCATCAGTGAGTCGAGGGCAGGGATGGACACTGAAGCTTTCTTT. It encodes CAISESRAGMDTEAFF.

The rearrangement joins TRBV28 to TRBJ1-2; D gene unclear. This CDR3 is built from 13 residues. Trimming left V 6 bases short and J 2 bases short, with 10 bases between. Germline CDR1 reads MDHEN; CDR2 reads SYDVKM. CDR3 DNA sequence: TGTGCCAGCAGAGTTTTCCCAAACTATGGCTACACCTTC. It is translated as CASRVFPNYGYTF.

The V call is TRBV6-5, the J call TRBJ1-5, with D possibly being TRBD1 (6 bases). This CDR3 is built from 15 residues. Deletions cut 0 bases from V and 6 bases from J, with 12 bases between. Per germline, CDR1 MNHEY and CDR2 SVGAGI. The DNA for the CDR3 is TGTGCCAGCAGTTACTCGACGGGGGCTAGTCAGCCCCAGCATTTT. It translates to CASSYSTGASQPQHF.

This chain connects TRBV9 to TRBJ2-3, with D unclear. V lost 0 bases to trimming and J lost 3 bases, with 17 bases between them. Germline V gives CDR1 SGDLS, CDR2 YYNGEE. CDR3 length: 17 residues. The DNA for the CDR3 is TGTGCCAGCAGCGTAGCTTCAGTAGGTAAAGGTACAGATACGCAGTATTTT. Translating gives CASSVASVGKGTDTQYF.

V is TRBV28 and J is TRBJ1-4, with D unclear. The germline V gene has CDR1 MDHEN and CDR2 SYDVKM. V was clipped by 6 bases and J by 3 bases, with 11 bases between them. This CDR3 is built from 14 residues. The CDR3 is CASRPGSANEKLFF. CDR3 in DNA: TGTGCCAGCAGACCGGGGTCAGCTAATGAAAAACTGTTTTTT. Combining the CDR3 with reference TRBV28 and TRBJ1-4 gives the whole variable domain DVKVTQSSRYLVKRTGEKVFLECVQDMDHENMFWYRQDPGLGLRLIYFSYDVKMKEKGDIPEGYSVSREKKERFSLILESASTNQTSMYLCASRPGSANEKLFFGSGTQLSVL.

The V and J genes are TRBV10-3 and TRBJ2-2; 8 bases are a match to TRBD1. This CDR3 region has 14 residues. V was pared by 7 bases and J by 5 bases, with 6 bases of the junction left unmatched. The germline V gene has CDR1 ENHRY and CDR2 SYGVKD. The CDR3 reads CAINGQGRTGELFF. The CDR3 nucleotides are TGTGCCATCAACGGACAGGGTAGGACCGGGGAGCTGTTTTTT.

The rearrangement uses TRBV11-3 and TRBJ2-3, with 9 positions matching TRBD1. With 5 bases clipped from V and 4 bases from J, the junction kept 10 bases outside the gene matches. Per germline, CDR1 SGHNT and CDR2 YENEEA. The CDR3 consists of 16 residues. In DNA form, the CDR3 reads TGTGCCAGCAGCGTTGGACAGGGGAGGAAGGCAGATACGCAGTATTTT. Residues: CASSVGQGRKADTQYF.

The CDR3 reads CASSRDRVGHEQYF. In DNA form, the CDR3 reads TGTGCCAGCTCGCGGGACAGGGTCGGGCACGAGCAGTACTTC. V and J are TRBV18 and TRBJ2-7; TRBD1 agrees at 9 bases. V shed 6 bases, J shed 5 bases, and the junction held 8 bases outside the gene matches. CDR1 is KGHSH, CDR2 LQKENI, per germline. The CDR3 runs 14 residues.

As DNA, the CDR3 is TGTGCCAGCAGTCCACGTTCGGGATTTGAAAAACTGTTTTTT. This translates into CASSPRSGFEKLFF. The chain recombines TRBV6-6 with TRBJ1-4; D not certain. The germline V and J ends were trimmed by 5 bases and 7 bases, with 14 bases remaining between them. The CDR3 length is 14 residues. Per germline, CDR1 MNHNY and CDR2 SVGAGI (reference sequence).

The rearrangement links TRBV19 to TRBJ1-1; weak D call: TRBD1 (6 bases). Germline values: CDR1 LNHDA, CDR2 SQIVND (reference sequence). V was trimmed by 4 bases and J by 1 base, leaving 10 bases between them. The CDR3 contains 14 residues. CDR3 in amino acids: CASSTRTANTEAFF. CDR3 bases: TGTGCCAGTAGTACGCGGACAGCGAACACTGAAGCTTTCTTT.

The V gene is TRBV5-4, the J gene TRBJ1-2; tentative D call: TRBD1 (5 bases). The CDR3 consists of 15 residues. V was cut by 0 bases and J by 2 bases, with 11 bases left in between. CDR1 and CDR2 (germline): SGHNT, YYREEE (reference sequence). The CDR3 nucleotides are TGTGCCAGCAGCTTGGTCGGCAGGGAAAACTATGGCTACACCTTC. This codes for CASSLVGRENYGYTF. Combining the CDR3 with reference TRBV5-4 and TRBJ1-2 gives the whole variable domain ETGVTQSPTHLIKTRGQQVTLRCSSQSGHNTVSWYQQALGQGPQFIFQYYREEENGRGNFPPRFSGLQFPNYSSELNVNALELDDSALYLCASSLVGRENYGYTFGSGTRLTVV.

To note about this clone: Compared with germline, one end of the junction differs, possibly owing to a read error. This sequence joins TRBV30 and TRBJ2-1; possibly TRBD2 for D (6 bases). Per the germline V gene, CDR1 is GTSNPN and CDR2 is SVGIG (reference sequence). The CDR3 sequence is 13 residues long. The CDR3 DNA is TGTGCCTGGAGTGTACAGGCGGAGGGTATCAGAGTCTTC. Protein sequence: CAWSVQAEGIRVF.

V usage is TRBV7-9 and J usage is TRBJ1-2; D not certain. The CDR3 is made up of 10 amino acids. Trimming removed 5 bases from V and 6 bases from J, with 4 bases in between. Looked up from germline, CDR1 is SEHNR and CDR2 is FQNEAQ (reference sequence). CDR3: CASSADGYTF. The CDR3 DNA sequence: TGTGCCAGCAGCGCCGATGGCTACACCTTC.

The chain links TRBV5-5 to TRBJ2-5; 11 nucleotides line up with TRBD2. Trimming at V came to 0 bases and at J to 0 bases, leaving 4 bases not matched to a gene. Germline CDR1 is SGHKS and CDR2 is YYEKEE (reference sequence). The CDR3 length is 17 residues. The CDR3: CASSLGLAGGHQETQYF. The CDR3 nucleotides read TGTGCCAGCAGCTTGGGTCTAGCGGGAGGTCACCAAGAGACCCAGTACTTC. Full variable domain (rest looked up from reference TRBV5-5 and TRBJ2-5): DAGVTQSPTHLIKTRGQQVTLRCSPISGHKSVSWYQQVLGQGPQFIFQYYEKEERGRGNFPDRFSARQFPNYSSELNVNALLLGDSALYLCASSLGLAGGHQETQYFGPGTRLLVL.

The V call is TRBV6-5, the J call TRBJ1-5, with D perhaps TRBD1 (6 bases). Germline-derived CDR1 and CDR2 are MNHEY and SVGAGI. Trimming pared 6 bases from V and 0 bases from J, leaving 12 bases between. The CDR3 runs to 15 residues. CDR3 loop: CASRAGQYSNQPQHF. CDR3 nucleotides: TGTGCCAGCAGGGCCGGACAGTATAGCAATCAGCCCCAGCATTTT.

Note on this clone: The junction shows a germline mismatch at one end, possibly a read error. The sample holds other DNA sequences that translate to the same CDR3. The chain has TRBV18 and TRBJ1-1, with 7 bases matching TRBD1. The CDR3 runs to 16 residues. CDR1 is KGHSH and CDR2 is LQKENI in the germline V gene. The CDR3 bases are TGCGCCAGCTCACCACTGACAGGGCGGGTGCGGTTTGAAGCTTTCTTT. Amino acid sequence: CASSPLTGRVRFEAFF.

This chain links TRBV6-5 with TRBJ1-6, with 8 positions matching TRBD1. Germline V lookup: CDR1 MNHEY, CDR2 SVGAGI. V was pared by 0 bases and J by 10 bases, with 8 bases of the junction left unmatched. The CDR3 contains 16 residues. Written as DNA, the CDR3 is TGTGCCAGCAGTTACTCAGGACAGGGAGGCGGGTCACCCCTCCACTTT. Encoded protein: CASSYSGQGGGSPLHF.

The rearrangement links TRBV7-6 to TRBJ1-2, with D possibly matching TRBD1 (6 bases). CDR1 is SGHVS, CDR2 FNYEAQ, per germline. The CDR3 length is 13 residues. V was cut by 6 bases and J by 7 bases, with 15 bases left in between. CDR3 in amino acids: CASSGVGGSGYTF. For the CDR3, the DNA is TGTGCCAGCAGTGGGGTGGGGGGCAGTGGCTACACCTTC.

The V gene is TRBV24-1, the J gene TRBJ1-5; D is ambiguous. This CDR3 is 14 amino acids long. V lost 4 bases and J lost 6, with 12 bases in between. Germline V gene sequence: CDR1 KGHDR, CDR2 SFDVKD. CDR3 residues: CATSDPTDGQPQHF. In DNA form, the CDR3 reads TGTGCCACCAGTGACCCGACGGACGGTCAGCCCCAGCATTTT.

This sequence joins TRBV6-5 and TRBJ1-2; D remains ambiguous. The CDR3 is made up of 14 amino acids. The V gene lost 4 bases and the J gene lost 4 bases, with 13 bases spanning the gap. CDR1 is MNHEY, CDR2 SVGAGI, per germline. CDR3 bases: TGTGCCAGCAGTTCCGTGGAGGACGGCTATGGCTACACCTTC. Translated: CASSSVEDGYGYTF.

V usage is TRBV4-3 and J usage is TRBJ1-2; the match to TRBD1 covers 7 bases. In germline, CDR1 is LGHNA, CDR2 YSLEER. The CDR3 totals 15 residues. J lost 4 bases, V lost 4 bases, and 9 bases had no gene match. The CDR3 DNA follows: TGCGCCAGCAGCCCCCAGGGGGACGCTATCTATGGCTACACCTTC. Its protein is CASSPQGDAIYGYTF.

The chain is built from TRBV25-1 and TRBJ2-3, with 8 bases aligning to TRBD2. CDR3 size: 16 residues. The germline gives CDR1 MGHDK, CDR2 SYGVNS. The ends lost 0 bases at V and 6 bases at J; junction bases unmatched: 8. CDR3 sequence (DNA): TGTGCCAGCAGTGAATACGGCCGGGGGGGCCCCGATACGCAGTATTTT. Translated, it gives CASSEYGRGGPDTQYF.